The rows below give T cell receptor beta chains drawn from one sample of a study of T cell responses to AZD1222 COVID-19 vaccine. The data were produced by immunoSEQ multiplex PCR, yet TCRdb's version contains in-frame clones alone and is incomplete. The repertoire has 95,000 to 150,000 clones, roughly 87% of them found once; the top ten carry 2.5% to 3%. The sample was peripheral blood, taken 28 days after the second AZD1222 dose. These receptors were obtained from an adult who received the AZD1222 COVID-19 vaccine. Each CDR3 is given with its conserved first and last residue. The D gene is left open where the match is weak. Expanded clones get a size class; other rows say once, few or many, or leave the size out.

TRBV10-3	TRBJ1-1	TRBD1	NA	TGTGCCATCGGGACAGTCGTCACTGAAGCTTTCTTT	CAIGTVVTEAFF
TRBV7-6	TRBJ2-7	NA	once	TGTGCCAGCAGCTTCGGAGGGGGAAGCGACGAGCAGTACTTC	CASSFGGGSDEQYF
TRBV7-2	TRBJ2-7	TRBD1	NA	TGTGCCAGCAGCTCGAGGGACAGGGCTTACGAGCAGTACTTC	CASSSRDRAYEQYF
TRBV19	TRBJ2-2	TRBD1	NA	TGTGCCAGTAGTTTTCAGGGGGCAATCGGGGAGCTGTTTTTT	CASSFQGAIGELFF
TRBV7-2	TRBJ2-2	NA	NA	TGTGCCAGCAGCTTAGGGTTTAACACCGGGGAGCTGTTTTTT	CASSLGFNTGELFF
TRBV7-9	TRBJ2-7	TRBD1	NA	TGTGCCAGCAGCGACCGGGACAGGGGGCGAAACGAGCAGTACTTC	CASSDRDRGRNEQYF
TRBV7-3	TRBJ2-3	TRBD2	NA	TGTGCCAGCAGCCTTGGACTAGGTAGCACAGATACGCAGTATTTT	CASSLGLGSTDTQYF
TRBV28	TRBJ1-2	NA	NA	TGTGCCAGCACTCGCCCAGGGCGGATGGTCGATGGCTACACCTTC	CASTRPGRMVDGYTF
TRBV6-5	TRBJ1-1	TRBD1	NA	TGTGCCAGCCGCTATACAGGGGTGGCTGAAGCTTTCTTT	CASRYTGVAEAFF
TRBV4-1	TRBJ1-5	TRBD1	NA	TGCGCCAGCAGCCAAGAGGGTCGGGGGACAGGGCCTCAGCCCCAGCATTTT	CASSQEGRGTGPQPQHF
TRBV6-5	TRBJ2-7	NA	NA	TGTGCCAGCAGTTACAGCTCGACCTACGAGCAGTACTTC	CASSYSSTYEQYF
TRBV5-4	TRBJ1-2	NA	once	TGTGCCAGCAGCCCCCAGACAGACTATGGCTACACCTTC	CASSPQTDYGYTF
TRBV18	TRBJ1-2	TRBD1	NA	TGTGCCAGCTCACCAGGGCTACAGGGGGCTAACTATGGCTACACCTTC	CASSPGLQGANYGYTF
TRBV4-1	TRBJ1-1	TRBD1	NA	TGCGCCAGCAGCCAACAGGGGACAGGGGAGGCGGAAGCTTTCTTT	CASSQQGTGEAEAFF
TRBV7-3	TRBJ1-2	NA	few	TGTGCCAGCAGCTTAGGGGGGCTCTATGGCTACACCTTC	CASSLGGLYGYTF
TRBV29-1	TRBJ2-3	NA	NA	TGCAGCGTTAACAGGGTTAGAGATACGCAGTATTTT	CSVNRVRDTQYF
TRBV7-2	TRBJ1-5	NA	few	TGTGCCAGCAGCTTAGTGGGGAGCCAGCCCCAGCATTTT	CASSLVGSQPQHF
TRBV11-2	TRBJ1-5	TRBD1	NA	TGTGCCAGCAGCAGGACAGGGATGCAGCCCCAGCATTTT	CASSRTGMQPQHF
TRBV6-5	TRBJ1-1	TRBD1	NA	TGTGCCAGCAGAACAGACAGGGCTGACACTGAAGCTTTCTTT	CASRTDRADTEAFF
TRBV7-8	TRBJ2-2	TRBD1	once	TGTGCCAGCAGCTTACGGACAGGGGCGAACACCGGGGAGCTGTTTTTT	CASSLRTGANTGELFF
TRBV29-1	TRBJ2-7	NA	NA	TGCAGCGTTGAGGGCAACACCTACGAGCAGTACTTC	CSVEGNTYEQYF
TRBV7-2	TRBJ1-2	TRBD1	NA	TGTGCCAGCAGCCCCCGTACAGGGGGCTATGGCTACACCTTC	CASSPRTGGYGYTF
TRBV5-1	TRBJ2-1	NA	few	TGCGCCAGCAGCCAGGGAACAGGGTTCCGAACCTACAATGAGCAGTTCTTC	CASSQGTGFRTYNEQFF
TRBV7-2	TRBJ2-3	TRBD2	NA	TGTGCCAGCAGCTTAGGATCTAGCGGGGGGGTTACGCAGTATTTT	CASSLGSSGGVTQYF
TRBV30	TRBJ1-5	NA	NA	TGTGCCTGGAGTGAGTCATTCAATCAGCCCCAGCATTTT	CAWSESFNQPQHF
TRBV6-5	TRBJ1-5	NA	NA	TGTGCCAGCAGGGACAACCAGCCCCAGCATTTT	CASRDNQPQHF
TRBV7-2	TRBJ1-1	TRBD1	NA	TGTGCCAGCAGCTTAGAACAGGGGGCGTACACTGAAGCTTTCTTT	CASSLEQGAYTEAFF
TRBV6-2/TRBV6-3	TRBJ2-1	TRBD2	NA	TGTGCCAGCAGTCCGGGACTAGCGGGCCACAATGAGCAGTTCTTC	CASSPGLAGHNEQFF
TRBV24-1	TRBJ1-5	TRBD1	NA	TGTGCCACCAGTGAAGGGGGCAGGGGGCGAGGCAATCAGCCCCAGCATTTT	CATSEGGRGRGNQPQHF
TRBV7-2	TRBJ1-6	NA	NA	TGTGCCAGCAGCTTAGCCAGGGGAGGTAATTCACCCCTCCACTTT	CASSLARGGNSPLHF
TRBV6-5	TRBJ1-2	NA	NA	TGTGCCAGCACCGGGGACCCAGTACGGGGCTACACCTTC	CASTGDPVRGYTF
TRBV3-1/TRBV3-2	TRBJ1-2	TRBD1	NA	TGTGCCAGCAGCCAACGGGACAGTAACTATGGCTACACCTTC	CASSQRDSNYGYTF
TRBV23-1	TRBJ1-1	NA	NA	TGCACCAAAAACACAGGGCGGATGGGGCGAGAAACTGAAGCTTTCTTT	CTKNTGRMGRETEAFF
TRBV19	TRBJ2-3	TRBD2	few	TGTGCCAGTAGTTCCATAGCGGGGGACACAGATACGCAGTATTTT	CASSSIAGDTDTQYF
TRBV10-3	TRBJ1-1	TRBD1	NA	TGTGCCATCAGTGACCGCACCGAAAGACAGGGAAGCACTGAAGCTTTCTTT	CAISDRTERQGSTEAFF
TRBV7-9	TRBJ1-5	NA	NA	TGTGCCAGCAGCTTTGGGGATCAGCCCCAGCATTTT	CASSFGDQPQHF
TRBV12-3/TRBV12-4	TRBJ2-3	NA	NA	TGTGCCAGCAGTTCCAAAAGGGATACGCAGTATTTT	CASSSKRDTQYF
TRBV6-2/TRBV6-3	TRBJ2-7	NA	NA	TGTGCCAGCAGTCGGGGCTACGAGCAGTACTTC	CASSRGYEQYF
TRBV5-1	TRBJ1-2	TRBD1	NA	TGCGCCAGCAGCTGGGGTATAAGGACAGGAATCCGTCAGTATGGCTACACCTTC	CASSWGIRTGIRQYGYTF
TRBV19	TRBJ1-2	NA	once	TGTGCCAGTAGTCCAGGACAGATGTACTATGGCTACACCTTC	CASSPGQMYYGYTF
TRBV6-2/TRBV6-3	TRBJ1-5	TRBD1	few	TGTGCCAGCAGTTACTGGGACAGCAGCAATCAGCCCCAGCATTTT	CASSYWDSSNQPQHF
TRBV4-2	TRBJ2-5	NA	NA	TGTGCCAGCAGCCAAGAAAAGAGCCAAGAGACCCAGTACTTC	CASSQEKSQETQYF
TRBV6-2/TRBV6-3	TRBJ1-2	TRBD1	NA	TGTGCCAGCAGTTGGGGACAGGGGGCCTATGGCTACACCTTC	CASSWGQGAYGYTF
TRBV11-3	TRBJ2-6	NA	NA	TGTGCCAGCAGCTCAGGCCCGGCGTACGGGGCCAACGTCCTGACTTTC	CASSSGPAYGANVLTF
TRBV14	TRBJ2-1	NA	few	TGTGCCAGCAGCTACCAGTACAATGAGCAGTTCTTC	CASSYQYNEQFF
TRBV5-1	TRBJ2-7	NA	few	TGCGCCAGCAGCTTTACGTGGGGGGCCTACGAGCAGTACTTC	CASSFTWGAYEQYF